This T cell receptor beta chain was documented in a study of T cell responses to AZD1222 COVID-19 vaccine. General study findings and limits: Recipients of AZD1222 seropositive at baseline numbered only 6 or 7.

Comments on this clone: Its antigen is unidentified. Other DNA sequences from this sample encode an identical CDR3 as well.

Only in-frame clones appear in the TCRdb table, and some are missing; sequencing was by immunoSEQ multiplex PCR. This table holds approximately 130,000 clones, around 90% found once. The germline V gene encodes CDR1 MDHEN and CDR2 SYDVKM. This CDR3 is 13 amino acids long. Trimming removed 6 bases from V and 1 base from J, with 7 bases in between. The origin of this receptor is an adult in good health. Sample: peripheral blood, taken on day 0 of AZD1222 vaccination. This chain connects TRBV28 to TRBJ1-5, with a possible D match to TRBD1 (5 bases). CDR3 nucleotides: TGTGCCAGCAGGGGGGGAAGCAATCAGCCCCAGCATTTT. Its translation is CASRGGSNQPQHF.